These 20 T cell receptor beta chains share one sample of origin, sequenced in a study of blood T cell repertoires in COVID-19 (dated by TCRdb to 2019 to 2021). Receptors were amplified or captured by the immunoSEQ multiplex PCR assay. TCRdb's version of the immuneACCESS table is confined to in-frame rearrangements and falls short of the full clone set. An unresolved V gene accounts for under half of the shortfall where checked; the remainder is of unknown origin. Across this sample there are roughly 340,000 clones, with 85% to 90% seen only once. The top ten clonotypes cover approximately 1% of the sample. Sequenced input: PBMCs or T cells enriched from blood (not recorded which). The receptor source for this set is a man between 18 and 29 years old who had recovered from COVID-19.

CDR3 region: CASSQEAGKGTEAFF. Here the CDR3 DNA reads TGTGCCAGCAGCCAAGAGGCGGGGAAAGGGACTGAAGCTTTCTTT. This rearrangement joins TRBV14 to TRBJ1-1; no clear D. This CDR3 comprises 15 residues. Trimming removed 0 bases from V and 5 bases from J, with 13 bases in between. CDR1 and CDR2 (germline): SGHDN, FVKESK.

This chain links TRBV18 with TRBJ1-3; no reliable D call. CDR3 length: 15 amino acids. V was trimmed by 4 bases and J by 0 bases, leaving 10 bases between them. CDR1 and CDR2 (germline): KGHSH, LQKENI. The CDR3 is CASSRGSDSGNTIYF. CDR3 nucleotide sequence: TGTGCCAGCTCACGCGGTTCCGACTCTGGAAACACCATATATTTT.

V gene TRBV7-2 combines with J gene TRBJ2-1; 11 bases are a match to TRBD1. V shed 4 bases and J 7 bases; nucleotides not matched to a gene: 6. The CDR3 is 15 residues long. CDR1 is SGHTA and CDR2 is FQGNSA in the germline V gene. The CDR3 protein is CASSWTGGGYNEQFF. The CDR3 DNA reads as TGTGCCAGCAGCTGGACAGGGGGCGGTTATAATGAGCAGTTCTTC.

This chain uses TRBV7-2 with TRBJ2-1, with 10 bases aligning to TRBD2. This CDR3 spans 17 amino acids. The V gene end was trimmed by 5 bases and the J gene end by 5 bases; junction bases not matched to a gene: 12. Germline values: CDR1 SGHTA, CDR2 FQGNSA. CDR3 nucleotide sequence: TGTGCCAGCAGCCCCCTTCGGGGTAGCGGGAGGAACAATGAGCAGTTCTTC. Amino acid sequence: CASSPLRGSGRNNEQFF.

This clone was seen just once. The chain has TRBV7-6 and TRBJ1-1; D is uncertain. The CDR3 loop spans 13 amino acids. Looked up from germline, CDR1 is SGHVS and CDR2 is FNYEAQ. V lost 1 base to trimming and J lost 1 base, with 4 bases between them. The CDR3 here is CASSLEANTEAFF. CDR3 nucleotides: TGTGCCAGCAGCTTAGAAGCGAACACTGAAGCTTTCTTT.

The chain uses TRBV2 and TRBJ2-5, with 14 bases fitting TRBD2. V gave up 7 bases and J gave up 6 bases; unmatched junction bases: 10. Per germline, CDR1 SNHLY and CDR2 FYNNEI. CDR3 size: 16 residues. The CDR3: CASTKTSGGAGKTQYF. The CDR3 region has the DNA TGTGCCAGCACAAAGACTAGCGGGGGGGCCGGAAAGACCCAGTACTTC.

In its sample, this clone was seen a few times. The chain carries TRBV4-3 and TRBJ2-1, with D unresolved. Trimming removed 0 bases at V and 7 bases at J, with 13 bases between. Germline CDR1 is LGHNA and CDR2 is YSLEER. The CDR3 consists of 15 residues. The CDR3 DNA follows: TGCGCCAGCAGCCAAGAGGTGGGTCTAGTTAATGAGCAGTTCTTC. Its translation: CASSQEVGLVNEQFF.

This chain links TRBV11-2 with TRBJ2-7, with 9 positions matching TRBD1. The CDR3 sequence is 16 residues long. V shed 4 bases, J shed 5 bases, and the junction held 12 bases outside the gene matches. Germline V CDR1 and CDR2: SGHAT, FQNNGV. CDR3 in DNA: TGTGCCAGCAGCTCACTCTTGGGACAGGGAATCAACGAGCAGTACTTC. Its protein is CASSSLLGQGINEQYF.

V gene TRBV5-1 combines with J gene TRBJ1-1; D may be TRBD1 (6 bases). Per germline, CDR1 SGHRS and CDR2 YFSETQ. The length of the CDR3 is 14 residues. With 2 bases removed from V and 5 bases from J, the gap between germline ends came to 13 bases. Here the CDR3 reads CASSFSAGETEAFF. CDR3 sequence (DNA): TGCGCCAGCAGCTTCTCGGCAGGGGAGACTGAAGCTTTCTTT.

The chain carries TRBV19 and TRBJ2-6, with 8 bases identical to TRBD1. The CDR3 has 15 amino acids. Germline V gene data show CDR1 as LNHDA and CDR2 as SQIVND (reference sequence). V gave up 9 bases and J gave up 0 bases; unmatched junction bases: 4. The chain's CDR3 is CASSQGVSGANVLTF. In DNA, the CDR3 is TGTGCCAGCTCACAGGGGGTCTCTGGGGCCAACGTCCTGACTTTC.

The J gene is TRBJ2-6, the V gene TRBV24-1; the match to TRBD1 covers 8 bases. CDR1 and CDR2 (germline): KGHDR, SFDVKD. This CDR3 is 18 amino acids long. The ends lost 2 bases at V and 0 bases at J; junction bases unmatched: 5. CDR3 sequence: CATSDSRDRFSGANVLTF. The CDR3 DNA sequence: TGTGCCACCAGTGATTCACGGGACAGGTTCTCTGGGGCCAACGTCCTGACTTTC.

This sequence joins TRBV6-5 and TRBJ1-1, with D perhaps matching TRBD1 (6 bases). The CDR3 is made up of 14 amino acids. V lost 2 bases to trimming and J lost 1 base, with 8 bases between them. The V gene's germline CDR1 is MNHEY and CDR2 SVGAGI. Here the CDR3 reads CASSYGGTNTEAFF. CDR3 nucleotides: TGTGCCAGCAGTTACGGGGGCACGAACACTGAAGCTTTCTTT.

The genes are TRBV6-6 and TRBJ1-1, with a weak D call TRBD1 (5 bases). Germline V gene data show CDR1 as MNHNY and CDR2 as SVGAGI (reference sequence). Trimming left V 2 bases short and J 0 bases short, with 13 bases between. This CDR3 spans 16 amino acids. In nucleotides, the CDR3 is TGTGCCAGCAGTTACGGCTCAGGGAACATGAACACTGAAGCTTTCTTT. It translates to CASSYGSGNMNTEAFF.

The chain employs TRBV19 and TRBJ1-5; perhaps TRBD1 as D (6 bases). The ends were cut back, 3 bases at V and 1 base at J, with 13 bases in the middle. Germline V gives CDR1 LNHDA, CDR2 SQIVND (reference sequence). The CDR3 covers 16 residues. The CDR3 DNA reads as TGTGCCAGTAGTATTTGGGGGCGAGGAAGCAATCAGCCCCAGCATTTT. Translated: CASSIWGRGSNQPQHF.

The genes are TRBV6-5 and TRBJ1-6; D remains ambiguous. The V gene lost 11 bases and the J gene lost 7 bases, with 21 bases spanning the gap. Germline CDR1 and CDR2: MNHEY and SVGAGI. The CDR3 is 15 residues long. CDR3 sequence (DNA): TGTGCCCTTGAGGCCCGGCCCTACTCGAATTCACCCCTCCACTTT. Its protein is CALEARPYSNSPLHF.

This chain links TRBV28 with TRBJ2-2, with no clear D. CDR3 size: 15 residues. V lost 1 base and J lost 4, with 10 bases in between. The V gene's germline CDR1 is MDHEN and CDR2 SYDVKM. CDR3: CASSLYQIGTGELFF. CDR3 DNA sequence: TGTGCCAGCAGTTTATATCAGATTGGCACCGGGGAGCTGTTTTTT.

The chain carries TRBV18 and TRBJ2-1; 7 nucleotides match TRBD2. The CDR3 contains 15 residues. The V and J ends lost 3 bases and 4 bases, in that order; junction bases with no gene match: 6. Germline V gene sequence: CDR1 KGHSH, CDR2 LQKENI. CDR3 amino acids: CASSPGGTVYNEQFF. DNA for the CDR3: TGTGCCAGCTCACCCGGGGGGACCGTTTACAATGAGCAGTTCTTC.

The J gene is TRBJ1-1, the V gene TRBV6-9; a weak D match, TRBD1 (5 bases). The CDR3 totals 14 residues. Germline CDR1 MNHGY, CDR2 SVAAGI. Trimming removed 3 bases at V and 5 bases at J, with 13 bases between. The CDR3, as DNA: TGTGCCAGCAGTTACGGTCCTCGGGGGACTGAAGCTTTCTTT. Residues: CASSYGPRGTEAFF.

As to this clone: The junction departs from germline at one end; a sequencing error may be responsible. The chain couples TRBV27 to TRBJ2-1; 7 bases line up with TRBD1. CDR1 and CDR2 from the germline V gene are MNHEY and SMNVEV (reference sequence). This CDR3 is 13 amino acids long. In nucleotides, the CDR3 is TGTGCTAGCAGGAGGACAGGCAACTATGAGCAGTTCTTC. Its protein product is CASRRTGNYEQFF.

The V gene is TRBV7-2, the J gene TRBJ2-5, with D perhaps matching TRBD2 (5 bases). Germline V gene lookup returns CDR1 SGHTA and CDR2 FQGNSA. Deletions cut 7 bases from V and 3 bases from J, with 18 bases between. The CDR3 consists of 15 residues. For the CDR3, the DNA is TGTGCCAGCACCCTTCATGGGAGATGGAAAGAGACCCAGTACTTC. Translation gives CASTLHGRWKETQYF.